The next 28 T cell receptor beta chains were all read from a single sample in a study of spatial heterogeneity in lung cancer. Time point in this sample: sample taken at primary tumor resection. The input material, whole RNA from tumor, nontumor lung or frozen PBMC, was sequenced unsorted. In TCRdb, the 5' RACE reads were re-called with MiXCR into one record per CDR3 protein. The sample records tens of thousands of distinct CDR3 sequences, around 5% being singletons. The specimen comprised PBMCs, sampled at surgery. These receptors were taken from a female donor with early-stage non-small cell lung cancer.

This clonotype ranks as medium-sized (0.01 to 0.1%). Written as DNA, the CDR3 is TGCAGTGCTAGAAAAAGGGGGCTTGATCAGCCCCAGCATTTT. Protein sequence: CSARKRGLDQPQHF. The V gene is TRBV20-1, the J gene TRBJ1-5, with 7 bases that match TRBD1. Germline-derived CDR1 and CDR2 are DFQATT and SNEGSKA (reference sequence). The CDR3 loop spans 14 amino acids. With V trimmed by 2 bases and J by 5 bases, 6 bases remained unmatched.

The table lists this clonotype with many counts. The genes are TRBV7-6 and TRBJ2-7; D is unclear. This CDR3 has 14 amino acids. Looked up from germline, CDR1 is SGHVS and CDR2 is FNYEAQ. The V end was cut by 5 bases, the J end by 4 bases, with 15 bases between. This CDR3 reads CASSPSWLGYEQYF. CDR3 nucleotide sequence: TGTGCCAGCAGCCCATCGTGGCTGGGTTACGAGCAGTACTTC.

This clonotype was counted at least ten times. The chain has TRBV30 and TRBJ1-5; no definite D call. From germline, CDR1 is GTSNPN and CDR2 SVGIG (reference sequence). The CDR3 length is 11 residues. With 1 base removed from V and 7 bases from J, the gap between germline ends came to 5 bases. The CDR3 DNA is TGTGCCTGGAGTGGGTCCCAGCCCCAGCATTTT. Its translation: CAWSGSQPQHF.

This clonotype came up many times. The CDR3 DNA reads as TGTGCCAGCAGCTTAGATATTAATGAAAAACTGTTTTTT. The encoded protein is CASSLDINEKLFF. The chain employs TRBV11-2 and TRBJ1-4, with unresolved D. CDR3 length: 13 residues. V dropped 0 bases and J dropped 4 bases, with 3 bases sitting between them. Germline CDR1 is SGHAT and CDR2 is FQNNGV.

By share of the sample, this clonotype is medium-sized. This chain connects TRBV7-9 to TRBJ2-5; 9 bases fit TRBD2. The V gene end was trimmed by 3 bases and the J gene end by 1 base; junction bases not matched to a gene: 6. From germline, CDR1 is SEHNR and CDR2 FQNEAQ (reference sequence). The CDR3 contains 16 residues. In DNA form, the CDR3 reads TGTGCCAGCAGCTTTCACCGGCGGGAGGGCCAAGAGACCCAGTACTTC. Translated, it gives CASSFHRREGQETQYF.

Ten or more counts support this clonotype. The chain combines TRBV11-3 with TRBJ2-2, with D unresolved. The CDR3 covers 15 residues. Germline CDR1 and CDR2: SGHNT and YENEEA. Trimming took off 4 bases at V and 0 bases at J, with 9 bases between the two ends. CDR3: CASSSGPTNTGELFF. Here the CDR3 DNA reads TGTGCCAGCAGCTCAGGACCTACGAACACCGGGGAGCTGTTTTTT.

This clonotype has only a few counts. J is TRBJ1-6 and V is TRBV6-5; tentative D call: TRBD1 (5 bases). V was pared by 4 bases and J by 7 bases, with 11 bases between. This CDR3 is 14 amino acids long. Germline V gene sequence: CDR1 MNHEY, CDR2 SVGAGI. The CDR3 DNA follows: TGTGCCAGCAGTTGGAGGGGAAGGAATTCACCCCTCCACTTT. As protein: CASSWRGRNSPLHF.

This clonotype has at least ten counts. The gene calls are TRBV5-1 and TRBJ2-5; 11 bases line up with TRBD2. Germline V lookup: CDR1 SGHRS, CDR2 YFSETQ. CDR3 length: 15 amino acids. V lost 3 bases and J lost 10; bases outside the gene matches: 11. The CDR3 spells CASSSTGTSGLDQYF. The CDR3 DNA follows: TGCGCCAGCAGCTCCACCGGGACTAGCGGACTAGACCAGTACTTC.

There are many counts of this clonotype. The chain has TRBV5-4 and TRBJ2-1, with D perhaps matching TRBD2 (5 bases). Germline loops: CDR1 SGHNT, CDR2 YYREEE (reference sequence). V was cut by 0 bases and J by 9 bases, with 16 bases left in between. The CDR3 is made up of 15 amino acids. CDR3 in amino acids: CASSLAGGRAGEQFF. DNA for the CDR3: TGTGCCAGCAGCTTGGCCGGCGGGCGGGCAGGTGAGCAGTTCTTC.

This chain joins TRBV6-6 and TRBJ1-2; no clear D. The CDR3 extends over 11 amino acids. V was clipped by 5 bases and J by 5 bases, with 6 bases between them. Per the germline V gene, CDR1 is MNHNY and CDR2 is SVGAGI (reference sequence). CDR3 DNA: TGTGCCAGCAGTCGAGGGTATGGCTACACCTTC. It translates to CASSRGYGYTF.

This clonotype was detected ten times or more. This chain connects TRBV2 to TRBJ1-2, with a tentative D call TRBD1 (5 bases). Germline CDR1 is SNHLY and CDR2 is FYNNEI. V dropped 6 bases and J dropped 5 bases, with 16 bases sitting between them. This CDR3 has 14 residues. The CDR3 loop reads CASRPPDSVYGYTF. The CDR3, as DNA: TGTGCCAGCAGACCCCCCGACAGTGTTTATGGCTACACCTTC.

This clonotype was counted ten times or more. The J gene is TRBJ2-1, the V gene TRBV9, with D tentatively TRBD2 (5 bases). Germline values: CDR1 SGDLS, CDR2 YYNGEE. Trimming removed 0 bases from V and 9 bases from J, with 19 bases in between. The CDR3 is made up of 16 amino acids. The CDR3 loop reads CASSVDGVEVNGEQFF. The CDR3 nucleotides read TGTGCCAGCAGCGTAGACGGGGTTGAAGTAAATGGTGAGCAGTTCTTC.

The sample holds a few counts of this clonotype. The chain joins TRBV2 to TRBJ2-1; D might be TRBD2 (6 bases). Germline assignment: CDR1 SNHLY and CDR2 FYNNEI. The germline V and J ends were trimmed by 1 base and 6 bases, with 13 bases remaining between them. The CDR3 runs 15 residues. CDR3 nucleotide sequence: TGTGCCAGCAGTGAAGGTCTAGCGTCCCTCAATGAGCAGTTCTTC. This sequence encodes CASSEGLASLNEQFF.

The sample holds many counts of this clonotype. In nucleotides, the CDR3 is TGCAGTGCTAGCGGGACACCATTAGCTAACTATGGCTACACCTTC. Translating it yields CSASGTPLANYGYTF. The V and J genes are TRBV20-1 and TRBJ1-2, with a possible D match to TRBD1 (6 bases). Germline V gene lookup returns CDR1 DFQATT and CDR2 SNEGSKA (reference sequence). Trimming shortened V by 3 bases and J by 0 bases, and 14 bases separated the two germline ends. This CDR3 spans 15 amino acids.

This clonotype was recorded many times. The chain is built from TRBV7-6 and TRBJ2-2; the match to TRBD2 covers 11 bases. V shed 5 bases and J 6 bases; nucleotides not matched to a gene: 5. Germline CDR1 SGHVS, CDR2 FNYEAQ. The CDR3 sequence is 15 residues long. The CDR3 loop reads CASSELAGDAGELFF. The CDR3 DNA reads as TGTGCCAGCAGCGAACTAGCGGGAGATGCCGGGGAGCTGTTTTTT. Full variable domain (remainder filled in from reference TRBV7-6 and TRBJ2-2): GAGVSQSPRYKVTKRGQDVALRCDPISGHVSLYWYRQALGQGPEFLTYFNYEAQQDKSGLPNDRFSAERPEGSISTLTIQRTEQRDSAMYRCASSELAGDAGELFFGEGSRLTVL.

This clonotype was seen repeatedly, ten times or more. V and J are TRBV6-5 and TRBJ2-1; no clear D gene. CDR3 length: 11 residues. Deletions cut 0 bases from V and 6 bases from J, with 0 bases between. Germline loops: CDR1 MNHEY, CDR2 SVGAGI. The CDR3 here is CASSYSNEQFF. The CDR3 DNA is TGTGCCAGCAGTTACTCCAATGAGCAGTTCTTC.

There are many counts of this clonotype. In DNA form, the CDR3 reads TGTGCCAGCAGTGAACAGCTTCATAGCAATCAGCCCCAGCATTTT. Translating gives CASSEQLHSNQPQHF. The V and J genes are TRBV2 and TRBJ1-5; D is unclear. The CDR3 length is 15 residues. The V and J ends lost 2 bases and 0 bases respectively, with 8 bases between them. Germline V gene data show CDR1 as SNHLY and CDR2 as FYNNEI. The variable domain in full, completed from reference TRBV2 and TRBJ1-5, reads EPEVTQTPSHQVTQMGQEVILRCVPISNHLYFYWYRQILGQKVEFLVSFYNNEISEKSEIFDDQFSVERPDGSNFTLKIRSTKLEDSAMYFCASSEQLHSNQPQHFGDGTRLSIL.

This clonotype appeared a few times. V is TRBV20-1 and J is TRBJ2-7; D is unclear. V shed 7 bases and J shed 2 bases, with 9 bases lying between them. The CDR3 runs 11 residues. Germline V gives CDR1 DFQATT, CDR2 SNEGSKA (reference sequence). The CDR3 DNA sequence: TGCAGTGGACCAGACCCCTACGAGCAGTACTTC. This codes for CSGPDPYEQYF.

This clonotype was observed at least ten times. V and J are TRBV28 and TRBJ1-5; D may be TRBD1 (5 bases). Germline lookup yields CDR1 MDHEN and CDR2 SYDVKM. Trimming removed 6 bases from V and 6 bases from J, with 12 bases in between. The CDR3 sequence is 13 residues long. The CDR3 sequence: CASRTPGTQPQHF. In DNA form, the CDR3 reads TGTGCCAGCAGGACCCCAGGGACTCAGCCCCAGCATTTT.

The chain combines TRBV30 with TRBJ1-4, with D perhaps TRBD1 (6 bases). V shed 5 bases and J shed 0 bases, with 10 bases lying between them. The CDR3 has 14 amino acids. CDR1 GTSNPN and CDR2 SVGIG come from the germline V gene (reference sequence). CDR3 DNA: TGTGCCTGGCTGCCAGGGGCAACTAATGAAAAACTGTTTTTT. Encoded protein: CAWLPGATNEKLFF. Full variable domain (outside the CDR3, taken from reference TRBV30 and TRBJ1-4): SQTIHQWPATLVQPVGSPLSLECTVEGTSNPNLYWYRQAAGRGLQLLFYSVGIGQISSEVPQNLSASRPQDRQFILSSKKLLLSDSGFYLCAWLPGATNEKLFFGSGTQLSVL.

This clonotype is large. The rearrangement uses TRBV27 and TRBJ1-5; perhaps TRBD1 as D (5 bases). Germline V gene data show CDR1 as MNHEY and CDR2 as SMNVEV (reference sequence). V shed 5 bases and J shed 0 bases, with 17 bases lying between them. The CDR3 consists of 17 residues. The CDR3 nucleotides are TGTGCCAGCAGTCCAGTGAGAGCAGGGCCTAGCAATCAGCCCCAGCATTTT. Translating it yields CASSPVRAGPSNQPQHF.

This clonotype has a count of ten or more. The CDR3 loop reads CASSPRIAGGIQETQYF. The CDR3 nucleotides are TGCGCCAGCAGCCCCCGGATAGCGGGGGGGATCCAAGAGACCCAGTACTTC. The V gene is TRBV4-1, the J gene TRBJ2-5; TRBD2 agrees at 11 bases. The CDR3 sequence is 17 residues long. The germline V gene has CDR1 MGHRA and CDR2 YSYEKL. V lost 4 bases and J lost 1; bases outside the gene matches: 8.

This clonotype has at least ten counts. This chain uses TRBV3-1 with TRBJ2-5; D ambiguous. Germline V gene lookup returns CDR1 LGHDT and CDR2 YNNKEL (reference sequence). CDR3 size: 12 residues. Trimming cost V 4 bases and J 0 bases, with 3 bases left between them. The CDR3 protein is CASSRYQETQYF. The CDR3 nucleotides are TGTGCCAGCAGCCGGTACCAAGAGACCCAGTACTTC.

This clonotype was recorded many times. As DNA, the CDR3 is TGTGCCAGCTCACGTAGCAGATGGGATGAGCAGTTCTTC. Translation: CASSRSRWDEQFF. The chain links TRBV18 to TRBJ2-1; D uncertain. The V and J ends lost 4 bases and 8 bases respectively, with 12 bases between them. CDR3 length: 13 residues. The germline gives CDR1 KGHSH, CDR2 LQKENI.

In its sample, this clonotype was seen many times. V usage is TRBV18 and J usage is TRBJ2-3, with D possibly matching TRBD2 (6 bases). Germline V CDR1 and CDR2: KGHSH, LQKENI. This CDR3 is 15 amino acids long. V dropped 1 base and J dropped 2 bases, with 10 bases sitting between them. The CDR3 nucleotides read TGTGCCAGCTCACCACAGACTAGTTTCACAGATACGCAGTATTTT. Translated, it gives CASSPQTSFTDTQYF.

By its share, this clonotype is medium-sized. The J gene is TRBJ2-1, the V gene TRBV11-2; D not certain. CDR3 size: 12 residues. Germline values: CDR1 SGHAT, CDR2 FQNNGV. Trimming cost V 1 base and J 10 bases, with 8 bases left between them. The CDR3 sequence: CASSLAPREQFF. CDR3 bases: TGTGCCAGCAGCTTAGCCCCACGGGAGCAGTTCTTC.

This clonotype came up many times. The CDR3 nucleotides read TGTGCCAGCAGCGCCCCGGGACAGGGGGCTCATGGCTACACCTTC. Translation gives CASSAPGQGAHGYTF. The genes are TRBV7-6 and TRBJ1-2; 12 nucleotides agree with TRBD1. Losses at the gene ends were 5 bases for V and 6 bases for J; bases not matched to a gene: 7. The V gene's germline CDR1 is SGHVS and CDR2 FNYEAQ. There are 15 residues in the CDR3.

This clonotype was seen at least ten times. The chain recombines TRBV11-2 with TRBJ2-1; perhaps TRBD2 as D (5 bases). This CDR3 is built from 18 residues. Trimming removed 0 bases from V and 2 bases from J, with 17 bases in between. Per the germline V gene, CDR1 is SGHAT and CDR2 is FQNNGV. For the CDR3, the DNA is TGTGCCAGCAGCTTAGATGGGGATAGCGAAGTACCCTACAATGAGCAGTTCTTC. Its translation is CASSLDGDSEVPYNEQFF.